This T cell receptor beta chain was identified during a study of naive and memory T cell subsets. Germline V CDR1 and CDR2: MNHEY, SVGAGI. The ends were cut back, 2 bases at V and 8 bases at J, with 12 bases in the middle. CDR3 length: 14 amino acids. For blood and skin samples, reverse transcription used TCR alpha and beta constant primers. The SP2 primer and nested alpha and beta constant region primers amplified ligated cDNA in four rounds. A single record per CDR3 protein comes from TCRdb applying MiXCR to the 5' RACE reads. The table records approximately 27,000 distinct CDR3 sequences, under 25% of them present only once. Adult healthy volunteers gave 2.5 ml peripheral blood for whole-blood RNA. The library had UMIs added by 3' ligation of an oligonucleotide to TCR cDNA. Unsorted total RNA, about 1 to 1000 ng, was DNase treated before reverse transcription.

The TCR comes from a female donor in good health. The chain carries TRBV6-5 and TRBJ1-4; D uncertain. For the CDR3, the DNA is TGTGCCAGCAGTTACGGTCCTGTCGGGGAAAAACTGTTTTTT. Translated: CASSYGPVGEKLFF.